In this sample, the clone carrying this T cell receptor beta chain turned up a few times. No antigen is known for it. TCRdb analysed the RT-PCR reads with MiXCR anew, one entry per CDR3 protein. In the table there are around 580,000 distinct CDR3 sequences, 10% to 15% of which are singletons. CDR1 is KGHDR, CDR2 SFDVKD, per germline. CDR3 length: 18 residues. This sample was included in a study of response to subunit inactivated influenza vaccine. The study, taken as a whole, reports: Authors suggested that a seasonal influenza vaccination recruits few new T cells each time.

The V gene is TRBV24-1, the J gene TRBJ2-1, with D tentatively TRBD2 (6 bases). The sequences come from PBMCs from blood, collected on the day of vaccination. The receptor was derived from a man aged 50 to 59 who received an inactivated influenza vaccine. The DNA of the CDR3 is TGTGCGGGTCGTCGGGTCGCCGAGCGGGTAAGCTCCTACAATGAGCAGTTCTTC. The encoded protein is CAGRRVAERVSSYNEQFF.